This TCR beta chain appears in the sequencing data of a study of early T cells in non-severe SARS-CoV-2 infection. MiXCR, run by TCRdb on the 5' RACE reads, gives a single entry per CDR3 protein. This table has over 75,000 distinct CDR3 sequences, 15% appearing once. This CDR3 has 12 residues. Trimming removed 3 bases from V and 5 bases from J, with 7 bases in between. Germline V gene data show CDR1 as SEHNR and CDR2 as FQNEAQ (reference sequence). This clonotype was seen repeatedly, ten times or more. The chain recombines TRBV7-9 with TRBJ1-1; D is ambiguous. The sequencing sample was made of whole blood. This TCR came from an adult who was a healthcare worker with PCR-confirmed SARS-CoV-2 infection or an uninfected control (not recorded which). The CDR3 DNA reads TGTGCCAGCAGCTTGAGTACGACTGAAGCTTTCTTT. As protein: CASSLSTTEAFF.